This T cell receptor beta chain was identified in a study of regulatory T cells in long-lasting Graves disease. Study conclusions and caveats: Preferential use of TRBV28, TRBJ1-2 and TRBJ2-5 was seen in persistent disease.

Time point noted: newly diagnosed GD, antithyroid drugs for less than 3 months. The TCR library was made from RNA that had been extracted from PBMCs in TRIzol. All patients originated from an endocrinology department located in Xi'an, China. With EDTA tubes as the receptacles, approximately 8.2 milliliters of peripheral blood were drawn. Germline CDR1 reads DFQATT; CDR2 reads SNEGSKA (reference sequence). The CDR3 has 14 residues. J lost 10 bases, V lost 1 base, and 7 bases had no gene match. This clonotype came up a few times. The antigen remains undetermined. Arm-PCR of CDR3 regions with iRepertoire HTBI primers generated TCR beta libraries. Each CDR3 protein is one row after TCRdb ran MiXCR on the multiplex PCR reads. The data contain around 500,000 distinct CDR3 sequences, roughly 15% of them singletons. The sample was also reused in another study, on T cells in Graves' hyperthyroidism and ophthalmopathy.

The receptor comes from a woman aged 35 to 59 with Graves disease. The chain couples TRBV20-1 to TRBJ2-1, with 10 bases aligning to TRBD2. This sample comprised peripheral blood mononuclear cells (PBMCs), obtained at new diagnosis, from a patient treated with antithyroid drugs. The CDR3 region has the DNA TGCAGTGCTAGAGCTAGCGGGGGCCCACCGGAGCAGTTCTTC. It specifies CSARASGGPPEQFF.